A selection of T cell receptor beta chains follows, all from one sample in a study of T-cell memory formation after mild COVID-19. TCRdb processed the 5' RACE reads anew with MiXCR; each CDR3 protein has one entry. This sample has about 620,000 distinct CDR3 sequences, with more than 15% found just once. The sequenced sample was PBMCs or a T cell subset sorted from them (not recorded which). These receptors were obtained from an adult woman who had mild COVID-19 (a few samples of this study predate the infection). Cell type and time point are not known. CDR3s include the opening cysteine and the closing phenylalanine or tryptophan. The order of the fields is D gene, J gene, V gene, clone size, CDR3 DNA, CDR3 protein. The D gene is left open where the match is weak. Clone size is given for some rows only: seen once, a few or many times, or a class if the clone is expanded.

- TRBJ2-5 TRBV12-3/TRBV12-4 few TGTGCCAGCAGTTTATGGGGGAATGCGGAGACCCAGTACTTC CASSLWGNAETQYF
TRBD2 TRBJ2-7 TRBV6-6 few TGTGCCACCGAGGAACTAGCGGACTCCTACGAGCAGTACTTC CATEELADSYEQYF
TRBD1 TRBJ2-2 TRBV9 few TGTGCCAGCAGCGCCCCGGGACAGGTTAACACCGGGGAGCTGTTTTTT CASSAPGQVNTGELFF
- TRBJ2-5 TRBV7-9 - TGTGCCAGCAGCTCCTACCGGGACACTCAAGAGACCCAGTACTTC CASSSYRDTQETQYF
- TRBJ2-7 TRBV3-1 few TGTGCCAGCAGCCAAGATGGGGGGAGTACCTACGAGCAGTACTTC CASSQDGGSTYEQYF
- TRBJ1-2 TRBV5-1 few TGCGCCAGCAGCTCCGGGGCCACTTATGGCTACACCTTC CASSSGATYGYTF
- TRBJ2-7 TRBV7-9 - TGTGCCAGCAGCTTGGAGAGCTGGGGGAGTAGCAACGAGCAGTACTTC CASSLESWGSSNEQYF
- TRBJ1-1 TRBV20-1 - TGCAGTGCTGTGACAGTCTGGGATGATGAAGCTTTCTTT CSAVTVWDDEAFF
- TRBJ1-1 TRBV6-5 - TGTGCCAGCAGTCCACAGGGAGGAGAAACTGAAGCTTTCTTT CASSPQGGETEAFF
- TRBJ2-7 TRBV7-9 - TGTGCCAGCAGCCTGGGACACCAGGATTTAATTGGGTACGAGCAGTACTTC CASSLGHQDLIGYEQYF
TRBD1 TRBJ2-7 TRBV5-5 - TGTGCCAGCAGCTTGGCCCTCAGGGCAGGGGGCGGATACGAGCAGTACTTC CASSLALRAGGGYEQYF
- TRBJ2-7 TRBV4-1 few TGCGCCAGCAGCCAATACGATAGAGACTACGAGCAGTACTTC CASSQYDRDYEQYF
TRBD1 TRBJ2-7 TRBV27 - TGTGCCAGCAGTGCCTCCGGGACAGGGCCCTACGAGCAGTACTTC CASSASGTGPYEQYF
TRBD2 TRBJ2-3 TRBV7-9 - TGTGCCAGCAGCCCGGGACTAGGAGCAGATACGCAGTATTTT CASSPGLGADTQYF
TRBD1 TRBJ1-2 TRBV7-2 few TGTGCCAGCAGCGCCGACAGGGCCAACTATGGCTACACCTTC CASSADRANYGYTF
- TRBJ2-7 TRBV12-3/TRBV12-4 few TGTGCCAGCAGCGTGACAGGCATCTCCTACGAGCAGTACTTC CASSVTGISYEQYF
TRBD2 TRBJ2-1 TRBV29-1 - TGCAGCGTTGAAGATCGCCGGCTAGCGGGATCTTCGGAGCAGTTCTTC CSVEDRRLAGSSEQFF
- TRBJ2-7 TRBV7-9 few TGTGCCAGCAGCTCAACTAAGGGGCCGGGCTACGAGCAGTACTTC CASSSTKGPGYEQYF
- TRBJ2-6 TRBV5-1 - TGCGCCAGCAGCTTGGGAACCAGCTCTGGGGCCAACGTCCTGACTTTC CASSLGTSSGANVLTF
- TRBJ1-5 TRBV15 few TGTGCCACCAGCAGAGATCGCGGCTCTTTGCAGCCCCAGCATTTT CATSRDRGSLQPQHF
TRBD2 TRBJ2-1 TRBV7-6 many TGTGCCAGCAGCCCCCGACTAGCGGGCAATGAGCAGTTCTTC CASSPRLAGNEQFF
- TRBJ2-2 TRBV12-3/TRBV12-4 - TGTGCCAGCAGTTTATCAATGAGGGGCACCGGGGAGCTGTTTTTT CASSLSMRGTGELFF
- TRBJ2-1 TRBV15 - TGTGCCACCAGCAGAGATGTGGCCGTGAATGAGCAGTTCTTC CATSRDVAVNEQFF
- TRBJ1-2 TRBV4-1 few TGCGCCAGCAGCCAAGAACCGGCAGCTTCTAACTATGGCTACACCTTC CASSQEPAASNYGYTF
- TRBJ2-1 TRBV7-9 few TGTGCCAGCAGCTTAGAGGGGAGACCCTCCTACAATGAGCAGTTCTTC CASSLEGRPSYNEQFF
- TRBJ1-2 TRBV15 few TGTGCCACCAGCAGAGGAGAAGGGTATGGCTACACCTTC CATSRGEGYGYTF
- TRBJ1-3 TRBV29-1 - TGCAGCGTTGAAGATCGAGGCGGAACCTCTGGAAACACCATATATTTT CSVEDRGGTSGNTIYF
TRBD2 TRBJ2-5 TRBV7-3 few TGTGCCAGCAGCCAGGGGACTAGCGACCAAGAGACCCAGTACTTC CASSQGTSDQETQYF
- TRBJ2-3 TRBV4-1 - TGCGCCAGCAGCCAAGGGGCAGGCCGAGATACGCAGTATTTT CASSQGAGRDTQYF
TRBD1 TRBJ1-1 TRBV11-3 - TGTGCCAGCAGCTCCCTAGGGGGCTCGGACACTGAAGCTTTCTTT CASSSLGGSDTEAFF
TRBD2 TRBJ2-5 TRBV7-9 few TGTGCCAGCAGCTTTGGGGCTAGCGGGGAGCCCCACCAAGAGACCCAGTACTTC CASSFGASGEPHQETQYF